This T cell receptor beta chain came from a study of T cell repertoires in cytomegalovirus infection. Study details: The authors used CMV epitopes that were HLA-C-restricted (recently identified) and HLA-B-restricted (well studied). Public signatures in TCR beta pointed to CMV infection and matching HLA type. Study-level points and caveats: Identification of carriers of CMV plus the relevant HLA was performed using cumulative public TCR beta family frequency. Within the response measured ex vivo, HLA-C-restricted CMV-specific TCR beta clonotypes were dominant.

Trimming shortened V by 5 bases and J by 4 bases, and 11 bases separated the two germline ends. Per the germline V gene, CDR1 is SGHVS and CDR2 is FNYEAQ. The CDR3 contains 13 residues. In the case of this clonotype: What it binds is unknown.

Via MiXCR, TCRdb re-called the reads, giving one row per CDR3 protein. Of 160,000 or so distinct CDR3 sequences in the sample, roughly 22% were seen once. The source is a human donor in good health (CMV status not recorded). Some clones in this sample may be carry-over from other donors' samples. The V and J genes are TRBV7-6 and TRBJ2-5; D possibly matches TRBD1 or TRBD2 (5 bases each). The sample consisted of CD8+ T cells from cultured PBMCs, taken from culture after CMV antigen stimulation. CDR3 bases: TGTGCCAGCAGCCCCAGGGACCGAGAGACCCAGTACTTC. This encodes CASSPRDRETQYF.